What follows describes a single T cell receptor (beta chain). The data originate from a study of technical replicates of blood from four donors. Repertoires were generated with immunoSEQ multiplex PCR, while TCRdb's copy carries only in-frame clones and drops some. The sample holds tens of thousands of clones; more than 75% are singletons and the top ten take approximately 4.4%. The CDR3 runs to 14 residues. Germline V CDR1 and CDR2: SEHNR, FQNEAQ (reference sequence). V dropped 1 base and J dropped 1 base, with 4 bases sitting between them. The chain is built from TRBV7-9 and TRBJ2-2, with D hard to call. Material for sequencing was PBMCs. The TCR was taken from a human donor in good health. Some clones in this sample may be carry-over from other donors' samples. Written as DNA, the CDR3 is TGTGCCAGCAGCTTAGGAGGGAACACCGGGGAGCTGTTTTTT. This encodes CASSLGGNTGELFF.